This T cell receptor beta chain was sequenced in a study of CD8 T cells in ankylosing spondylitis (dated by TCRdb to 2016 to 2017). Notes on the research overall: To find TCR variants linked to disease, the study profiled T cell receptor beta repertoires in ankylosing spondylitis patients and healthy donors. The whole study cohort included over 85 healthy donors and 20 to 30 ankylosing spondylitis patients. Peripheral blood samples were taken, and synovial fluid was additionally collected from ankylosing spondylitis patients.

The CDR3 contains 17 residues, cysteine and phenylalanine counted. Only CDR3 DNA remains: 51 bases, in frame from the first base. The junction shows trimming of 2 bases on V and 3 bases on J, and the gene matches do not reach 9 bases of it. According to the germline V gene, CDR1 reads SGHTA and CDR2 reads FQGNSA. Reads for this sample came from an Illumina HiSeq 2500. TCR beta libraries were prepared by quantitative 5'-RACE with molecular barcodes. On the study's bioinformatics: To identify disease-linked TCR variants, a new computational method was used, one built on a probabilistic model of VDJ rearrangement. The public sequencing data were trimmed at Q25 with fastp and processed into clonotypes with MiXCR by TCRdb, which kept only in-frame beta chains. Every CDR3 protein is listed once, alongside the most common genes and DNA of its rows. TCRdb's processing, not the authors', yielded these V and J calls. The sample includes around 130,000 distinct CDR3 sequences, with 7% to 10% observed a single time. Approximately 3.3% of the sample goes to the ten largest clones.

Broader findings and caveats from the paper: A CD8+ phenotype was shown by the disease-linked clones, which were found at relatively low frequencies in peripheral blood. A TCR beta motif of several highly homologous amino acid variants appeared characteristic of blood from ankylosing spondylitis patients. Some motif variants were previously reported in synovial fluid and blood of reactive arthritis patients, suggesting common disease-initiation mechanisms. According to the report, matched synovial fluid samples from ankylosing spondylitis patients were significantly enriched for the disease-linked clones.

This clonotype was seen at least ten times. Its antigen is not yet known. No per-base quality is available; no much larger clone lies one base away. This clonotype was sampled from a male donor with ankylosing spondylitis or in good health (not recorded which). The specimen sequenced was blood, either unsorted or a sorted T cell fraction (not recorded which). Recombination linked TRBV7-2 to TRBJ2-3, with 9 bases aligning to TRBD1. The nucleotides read TGTGCCAGCAGCTTAAGCATGGGGACAGGGCTGACAGATACGCAGTATTTT. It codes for CASSLSMGTGLTDTQYF.